These 15 T cell receptor beta chains share one sample of origin, sequenced in a study of blood T cell repertoires in COVID-19. Produced via immunoSEQ multiplex PCR; TCRdb's table is partial and in-frame only. The repertoire has roughly 300,000 clones, approximately 87% of them found once; the top ten carry approximately 8%. The specimen sequenced was peripheral blood. All receptors derive from a woman aged 45-65 years who had recovered from COVID-19.

The rearrangement links TRBV4-3 to TRBJ2-5; possible D gene TRBD1, 5 bases. The CDR3 loop spans 14 amino acids. The germline V gene has CDR1 LGHNA and CDR2 YSLEER. V shed 3 bases and J shed 1 base, with 9 bases lying between them. In DNA form, the CDR3 reads TGCGCCAGCAGCCATCGACAGTTCCAAGAGACCCAGTACTTC. Its protein is CASSHRQFQETQYF.

This clone was detected a few times. The chain couples TRBV27 to TRBJ1-6; D might be TRBD1 (5 bases). Germline V gene sequence: CDR1 MNHEY, CDR2 SMNVEV (reference sequence). This CDR3 is 14 amino acids long. The V end was cut by 5 bases, the J end by 7 bases, with 12 bases between. DNA for the CDR3: TGTGCCAGCAGTCCGCAGGAGGGGAATTCACCCCTCCACTTT. It is translated as CASSPQEGNSPLHF.

The chain uses TRBV5-1 and TRBJ2-6; D is perhaps TRBD2 (5 bases). Between the trimmed V and J ends, which lost 4 bases and 0 bases, there was a span of 8 bases. CDR3 size: 15 residues. Germline V lookup: CDR1 SGHRS, CDR2 YFSETQ. The CDR3, as DNA: TGCGCCAGCAGCGTGGACTTCTCTGGGGCCAACGTCCTGACTTTC. Protein sequence: CASSVDFSGANVLTF.

This rearrangement joins TRBV28 to TRBJ2-6, with 8 bases lining up with TRBD2. Germline-derived CDR1 and CDR2 are MDHEN and SYDVKM. This CDR3 contains 15 residues. Germline trimming cut 3 bases from V and 2 bases from J; bases unmatched to any gene: 0. The DNA of the CDR3 is TGTGCCAGCAGTTTCGGGGGGGCTGGGGCCAACGTCCTGACTTTC. Its translation: CASSFGGAGANVLTF.

The V call is TRBV28, the J call TRBJ2-3; possible D gene TRBD2, 6 bases. V was clipped by 6 bases and J by 5 bases, with 15 bases between them. The CDR3 is made up of 14 amino acids. Germline-derived CDR1 and CDR2 are MDHEN and SYDVKM. The CDR3 sequence: CASRRRLVRDTQYF. The CDR3 DNA follows: TGTGCCAGCAGGCGTCGACTAGTTCGAGATACGCAGTATTTT. Using reference TRBV28 and TRBJ2-3 for the parts outside the CDR3, the full variable domain is DVKVTQSSRYLVKRTGEKVFLECVQDMDHENMFWYRQDPGLGLRLIYFSYDVKMKEKGDIPEGYSVSREKKERFSLILESASTNQTSMYLCASRRRLVRDTQYFGPGTRLTVL.

The CDR3 DNA reads TGTGCCAGCAGTATGGTACAGGGGGAGAGAAACATTCAGTACTTC. Translation gives CASSMVQGERNIQYF. The V gene is TRBV28, the J gene TRBJ2-4; TRBD1 agrees at 8 bases. The CDR3 spans 15 residues. V dropped 5 bases and J dropped 6; count of bases not matched to a gene: 9. The germline CDR1 and CDR2 sequences are MDHEN and SYDVKM.

This chain joins TRBV19 and TRBJ2-7; possible D gene TRBD1, 5 bases. CDR1 and CDR2 from the germline V gene are LNHDA and SQIVND (reference sequence). The ends were cut back, 3 bases at V and 1 base at J, with 10 bases in the middle. The CDR3 consists of 14 residues. The CDR3 DNA reads TGTGCCAGTAGTATGGGTGGACAATCCTACGAGCAGTACTTC. Translating gives CASSMGGQSYEQYF.

This clone appeared a single time. The chain has TRBV18 and TRBJ2-2, with 7 positions matching TRBD2. Unmatched junction bases numbered 3, after V lost 8 bases and J lost 0 bases. This CDR3 has 14 amino acids. Germline V CDR1 and CDR2: KGHSH, LQKENI. The DNA for the CDR3 is TGTGCCAGCGCAAGCGGGGCGAACACCGGGGAGCTGTTTTTT. Its protein product is CASASGANTGELFF. The full variable domain, with the rest looked up from reference TRBV18 and TRBJ2-2, is NAGVMQNPRHLVRRRGQEARLRCSPMKGHSHVYWYRQLPEEGLKFMVYLQKENIIDESGMPKERFSAEFPKEGPSILRIQQVVRGDSAAYFCASASGANTGELFFGEGSRLTVL.

The chain joins TRBV19 to TRBJ2-5; D is unresolved. Trimming removed 6 bases from V and 5 bases from J, with 13 bases in between. Germline V gene data show CDR1 as LNHDA and CDR2 as SQIVND (reference sequence). The CDR3 extends over 13 amino acids. CDR3 protein: CASSKTPWETQYF. The CDR3 nucleotides are TGTGCCAGTAGCAAGACACCTTGGGAGACCCAGTACTTC.

The V and J genes are TRBV3-1 (or the pseudogene TRBV3-2) and TRBJ2-7; D gene uncertain. V lost 3 bases and J lost 1, with 13 bases in between. The CDR3 is 15 residues long. The germline CDR1 and CDR2 sequences are LGHDT and YNNKEL (reference sequence). Here the CDR3 reads CASSQLRSLSYEQYF. The CDR3 DNA is TGTGCCAGCAGCCAGCTTCGATCTCTATCCTACGAGCAGTACTTC.

This clone has only a few counts. The CDR3 nucleotides are TGTGCCAGCAGCGTAGCGGGGGGCAATCAGCCCCAGCATTTT. Translation gives CASSVAGGNQPQHF. The chain employs TRBV9 and TRBJ1-5; D possibly corresponds to TRBD1 (5 bases). The V end lost 0 bases, the J end lost 2 bases, and 6 bases lay between the germline ends. The CDR3 extends over 14 amino acids. Germline V gene lookup returns CDR1 SGDLS and CDR2 YYNGEE.

The V gene is TRBV3-1 (or the pseudogene TRBV3-2), the J gene TRBJ2-5, with D perhaps TRBD2 (5 bases). The CDR3 totals 15 residues. The germline V gene has CDR1 LGHDT and CDR2 YNNKEL (reference sequence). The ends were cut back, 0 bases at V and 0 bases at J, with 8 bases in the middle. In DNA form, the CDR3 reads TGTGCCAGCAGCCAAGATCTCGGGGACCAAGAGACCCAGTACTTC. This translates into CASSQDLGDQETQYF.

This sequence joins TRBV11-2 and TRBJ2-2; possible D gene TRBD1, 6 bases. CDR3 length equals 14 residues. The germline gives CDR1 SGHAT, CDR2 FQNNGV. The V end lost 6 bases, the J end lost 5 bases, and 13 bases lay between the germline ends. CDR3 loop: CASSATRGTGELFF. The CDR3 DNA sequence: TGTGCCAGCAGTGCCACCAGGGGTACCGGGGAGCTGTTTTTT.

This sequence joins TRBV6-6 and TRBJ2-7, with 7 positions matching TRBD2. The CDR3 totals 14 residues. The junction had 5 bases not matched to a gene; V was cut back by 3 bases and J by 3 bases. The germline gives CDR1 MNHNY, CDR2 SVGAGI (reference sequence). CDR3 nucleotides: TGTGCCAGCAGTTATAGGGCGGGGGACTACGAGCAGTACTTC. This encodes CASSYRAGDYEQYF.

The rearrangement uses TRBV5-4 and TRBJ2-7; TRBD2 might be the D (6 bases). This CDR3 comprises 12 residues. Germline V CDR1 and CDR2: SGHNT, YYREEE (reference sequence). V was cut by 3 bases and J by 6 bases, with 10 bases left in between. The CDR3 DNA sequence: TGTGCCAGCAGCTCCAGGCGGGGCGAGCAGTACTTC. Its protein product is CASSSRRGEQYF.